Below are 30 T cell receptor beta chains sequenced from a single sample in a study of CD8 T cells in Susac syndrome. Reverse transcription of roughly 0.45 to 1 ug RNA was performed with random hexamers. TCRdb itself ran the immunoSEQ multiplex PCR reads through MiXCR, one entry per CDR3 protein. The sample yields around 200,000 distinct CDR3 sequences, 85% to 95% seen once. Sequencing input: CD4+ T cells from PBMCs. These receptor sequences come from a human donor in good health.

In its sample, this clonotype was seen a few times. CDR3 region: CAWSVGGNQPQHF. As DNA, the CDR3 is TGTGCCTGGAGTGTAGGCGGGAATCAGCCCCAGCATTTT. The genes are TRBV30 and TRBJ1-5; D is unresolved. The germline V gene has CDR1 GTSNPN and CDR2 SVGIG (reference sequence). Trimming shortened V by 0 bases and J by 4 bases, and 7 bases separated the two germline ends. The CDR3 covers 13 residues.

This clonotype has only one observation. V gene TRBV14 combines with J gene TRBJ2-7, with 8 bases that match TRBD1. Germline trimming cut 5 bases from V and 2 bases from J; bases unmatched to any gene: 8. Germline CDR1 SGHDN, CDR2 FVKESK. The CDR3 is 15 amino acids. The DNA for the CDR3 is TGTGCCAGCAGCACCCGGACAGGGATTGCCTACGAGCAGTACTTC. It is translated as CASSTRTGIAYEQYF.

The chain uses TRBV27 and TRBJ2-3; 8 bases line up with TRBD2. The CDR3 runs to 13 residues. Looked up from germline, CDR1 is MNHEY and CDR2 is SMNVEV (reference sequence). The chain's CDR3 is CAREGRNTDTQYF. The CDR3 DNA sequence: TGTGCTCGGGAGGGACGGAACACAGATACGCAGTATTTT.

CDR3 in amino acids: CASSQESPGPDEQFF. The CDR3 DNA follows: TGCGCCAGCAGCCAAGAATCGCCGGGACCCGATGAGCAGTTCTTC. V and J are TRBV4-1 and TRBJ2-1; D may correspond to TRBD1 or TRBD2 (5 bases each). The CDR3 covers 15 residues. Germline loops: CDR1 MGHRA, CDR2 YSYEKL. Trimming took off 0 bases at V and 8 bases at J, with 14 bases between the two ends.

The chain carries TRBV29-1 and TRBJ2-2; TRBD2 aligns across 10 bases. The germline V gene has CDR1 SQVTM and CDR2 ANQGSEA. This CDR3 region has 14 residues. The trim removed 2 bases at V and 6 bases at J, leaving 3 bases unmatched. In nucleotides, the CDR3 is TGCAGCGTTGAAACTAGCGGGATCGCCGGGGAGCTGTTTTTT. Its translation: CSVETSGIAGELFF.

The rearrangement links TRBV30 to TRBJ1-5; TRBD1 is a possible D gene (5 bases). CDR3 length: 13 residues. Trimming left V 3 bases short and J 0 bases short, with 6 bases between. CDR1 is GTSNPN and CDR2 is SVGIG in the germline V gene (reference sequence). The CDR3 DNA follows: TGTGCCTGGAGCGGGGGTAGCAATCAGCCCCAGCATTTT. Translation: CAWSGGSNQPQHF.

The chain carries TRBV27 and TRBJ1-1; D gene unclear. This CDR3 has 13 amino acids. The germline CDR1 and CDR2 sequences are MNHEY and SMNVEV (reference sequence). Trimming pared 6 bases from V and 3 bases from J, leaving 11 bases between. CDR3 DNA: TGTGCCAGCAGACCCGACACAGACACTGAAGCTTTCTTT. This translates into CASRPDTDTEAFF.

The J gene is TRBJ1-2, the V gene TRBV9; 9 nucleotides align to TRBD1. Germline V lookup: CDR1 SGDLS, CDR2 YYNGEE. The CDR3 runs 16 residues. The junction had 13 bases not matched to a gene; V was cut back by 3 bases and J by 7 bases. CDR3 DNA sequence: TGTGCCAGCAGCGCAAGTCCCGGGACAGGGACCGGTGGCTACACCTTC. This encodes CASSASPGTGTGGYTF.

V gene TRBV6-6 combines with J gene TRBJ1-6; D is unclear. The germline CDR1 and CDR2 sequences are MNHNY and SVGAGI (reference sequence). The CDR3 is 13 amino acids. With 0 bases removed from V and 5 bases from J, the gap between germline ends came to 2 bases. The CDR3 DNA is TGTGCCAGCAGTTACTCGGATAATTCACCCCTCCACTTT. Encoded protein: CASSYSDNSPLHF.

V and J are TRBV6-5 and TRBJ2-1; a weak D match, TRBD2 (6 bases). The CDR3 loop spans 13 amino acids. The germline gives CDR1 MNHEY, CDR2 SVGAGI. CDR3 DNA sequence: TGTGCGGTCAGGCGGGGTATCTACAATGAGCAGTTCTTC. Translating gives CAVRRGIYNEQFF.

This chain uses TRBV20-1 with TRBJ1-5; D is unresolved. CDR1 is DFQATT and CDR2 is SNEGSKA in the germline V gene (reference sequence). The CDR3 has 14 amino acids. Trimming shortened V by 6 bases and J by 0 bases, and 12 bases separated the two germline ends. CDR3 DNA sequence: TGCAGTGCACCTGTCCCGAATAGCAATCAGCCCCAGCATTTT. Translating it yields CSAPVPNSNQPQHF.

A single count supports this clonotype. The V gene is TRBV7-2, the J gene TRBJ2-7; the D is unclear. V was trimmed by 0 bases and J by 7 bases, leaving 13 bases between them. This CDR3 is built from 14 residues. CDR1 and CDR2 from the germline V gene are SGHTA and FQGNSA. CDR3 in amino acids: CASSLATRLGEQYF. The CDR3 DNA is TGTGCCAGCAGCTTAGCTACGCGGTTGGGGGAGCAGTACTTC.

Here the CDR3 DNA reads TGTGCCAGCAGCCACGGGACAGGGTCCTCCTACAATGAGCAGTTCTTC. As protein: CASSHGTGSSYNEQFF. The chain uses TRBV14 and TRBJ2-1; 9 nucleotides match TRBD1. Losses at the gene ends were 3 bases for V and 0 bases for J; bases not matched to a gene: 3. CDR3 length: 16 residues. Germline V gives CDR1 SGHDN, CDR2 FVKESK.

The V and J genes are TRBV20-1 and TRBJ2-1, with 13 bases aligning to TRBD2. CDR1 is DFQATT and CDR2 is SNEGSKA in the germline V gene (reference sequence). The CDR3 has 18 amino acids. V shed 3 bases and J 8 bases; nucleotides not matched to a gene: 16. The CDR3 DNA reads TGCAGTGCTAGGGTGGAACGAGGACTAGCGGGAGTCATGGATGAGCAGTTCTTC. It codes for CSARVERGLAGVMDEQFF.

This chain joins TRBV2 and TRBJ2-7; 9 bases line up with TRBD1. Germline assignment: CDR1 SNHLY and CDR2 FYNNEI. The CDR3 covers 15 residues. The trim removed 1 base at V and 3 bases at J, leaving 4 bases unmatched. The CDR3 region is CASSEGQGDYYEQYV. CDR3 sequence (DNA): TGTGCCAGCAGTGAAGGACAGGGGGATTACTACGAGCAGTACGTC.

The V and J genes are TRBV30 and TRBJ2-7; no firm D call. The CDR3 runs 15 residues. Deletions cut 0 bases from V and 0 bases from J, with 12 bases between. Germline values: CDR1 GTSNPN, CDR2 SVGIG (reference sequence). The CDR3 loop is CAWSVKDHRSYEQYV. The CDR3 coding sequence is TGTGCCTGGAGTGTAAAGGACCACCGCTCCTACGAGCAGTACGTC.

The J gene is TRBJ1-2, the V gene TRBV29-1, with D perhaps TRBD1 (6 bases). In germline, CDR1 is SQVTM, CDR2 ANQGSEA. V lost 8 bases to trimming and J lost 4 bases, with 17 bases between them. The CDR3 contains 13 residues. The CDR3 spells CSIQQGQGYGYTF. CDR3 DNA sequence: TGCAGCATTCAGCAGGGGCAGGGCTATGGCTACACCTTC.

The CDR3 DNA reads as TGTGCCTGGAGTAGGGGGACAGCTACCTACGAGCAGTACGTC. Residues: CAWSRGTATYEQYV. The V gene is TRBV30, the J gene TRBJ2-7; 7 bases map to TRBD1. Per the germline V gene, CDR1 is GTSNPN and CDR2 is SVGIG (reference sequence). This CDR3 region has 14 residues. V lost 2 bases and J lost 2; bases outside the gene matches: 6.

The CDR3 reads CSAMSQRGFEQYF. As DNA, the CDR3 is TGCAGTGCGATGTCCCAGCGGGGTTTCGAGCAGTACTTC. V gene TRBV20-1 combines with J gene TRBJ2-7, with TRBD2 identical over 7 bases. Germline trimming cut 6 bases from V and 6 bases from J; bases unmatched to any gene: 11. Germline-derived CDR1 and CDR2 are DFQATT and SNEGSKA (reference sequence). This CDR3 contains 13 residues.

The V and J genes are TRBV5-6 and TRBJ1-2; 10 nucleotides match TRBD1. The CDR3 loop spans 15 amino acids. V lost 1 base, J lost 8 bases, and 8 bases stayed unmatched. Germline CDR1 is SGHDT and CDR2 is YYEEEE. The CDR3 nucleotides read TGTGCCAGCAGCTTGTACGGGACAGGGGATAACGGCTACACCTTC. Its protein is CASSLYGTGDNGYTF. Full variable domain (remainder filled in from reference TRBV5-6 and TRBJ1-2): DAGVTQSPTHLIKTRGQQVTLRCSPKSGHDTVSWYQQALGQGPQFIFQYYEEEERQRGNFPDRFSGHQFPNYSSELNVNALLLGDSALYLCASSLYGTGDNGYTFGSGTRLTVV.

The V gene is TRBV5-1, the J gene TRBJ2-6, with D possibly TRBD2 on 5 matching bases. CDR3 size: 15 residues. The germline V gene has CDR1 SGHRS and CDR2 YFSETQ. The V end was cut by 4 bases, the J end by 2 bases, with 10 bases between. In nucleotides, the CDR3 is TGCGCCAGCAGCCCCGACGGGGCTGGGGCCAACGTCCTGACTTTC. It codes for CASSPDGAGANVLTF. The complete variable domain, with remaining parts taken from reference TRBV5-1 and TRBJ2-6, reads KAGVTQTPRYLIKTRGQQVTLSCSPISGHRSVSWYQQTPGQGLQFLFEYFSETQRNKGNFPGRFSGRQFSNSRSEMNVSTLELGDSALYLCASSPDGAGANVLTFGAGSRLTVL.

This clonotype occurred a few times. The gene calls are TRBV4-1 and TRBJ2-5; tentative D call: TRBD2 (5 bases). CDR3 length: 15 amino acids. CDR1 is MGHRA, CDR2 YSYEKL, per germline. The V end was cut by 2 bases, the J end by 3 bases, with 13 bases between. The CDR3 DNA sequence: TGCGCCAGCAGCCAACCGATTCTAGCAGAAGAGACCCAGTACTTC. This sequence encodes CASSQPILAEETQYF.

The J gene is TRBJ2-5, the V gene TRBV20-1; the match to TRBD1 covers 7 bases. CDR3 length equals 13 residues. J was trimmed by 3 bases and V by 1 base; bases with no gene match: 2. Germline assignment: CDR1 DFQATT and CDR2 SNEGSKA (reference sequence). The CDR3, as DNA: TGCAGTGCTAGAGTGGGGACAGAAGAGACCCAGTACTTC. It encodes CSARVGTEETQYF.

This clonotype was counted once. The genes are TRBV3-1 and TRBJ1-1, with D perhaps matching TRBD1 (5 bases). Germline V lookup: CDR1 LGHDT, CDR2 YNNKEL (reference sequence). V was pared by 1 base and J by 5 bases, with 14 bases between. CDR3 size: 15 residues. The CDR3 spells CASSQGGPGGTEAFF. CDR3 nucleotide sequence: TGTGCCAGCAGCCAAGGCGGGCCCGGGGGGACTGAAGCTTTCTTT.

About this clonotype itself: Sequence at one end of the junction differs from germline and may be a read error. The rearrangement links TRBV7-2 to TRBJ2-3; maybe TRBD2 (6 bases). This CDR3 spans 15 amino acids. The germline gives CDR1 SGHTA, CDR2 FQGNSA. This chain's CDR3 is CASRLADYNTDTQYF. CDR3 coding DNA: TGTGCCAGCAGATTAGCGGACTACAACACAGATACGCAGTATTTT.

The rearrangement links TRBV2 to TRBJ2-1, with D possibly TRBD2 on 5 matching bases. Between the trimmed V and J ends, which lost 7 bases and 10 bases, there was a span of 8 bases. This CDR3 contains 10 residues. CDR1 and CDR2 from the germline V gene are SNHLY and FYNNEI. Here the CDR3 reads CASNWREQFF. CDR3 coding DNA: TGTGCCAGCAATTGGAGGGAGCAGTTCTTC.

The genes are TRBV29-1 and TRBJ2-3; D is undetermined. V was pared by 4 bases and J by 0 bases, with 8 bases between. The germline CDR1 and CDR2 sequences are SQVTM and ANQGSEA. This CDR3 is built from 13 residues. For the CDR3, the DNA is TGCAGCGTTGGACTCCCTAGCACAGATACGCAGTATTTT. Amino acids: CSVGLPSTDTQYF.

The V gene is TRBV20-1, the J gene TRBJ2-7; D is unresolved. The germline V and J ends were trimmed by 6 bases and 3 bases, with 15 bases remaining between them. In germline, CDR1 is DFQATT, CDR2 SNEGSKA (reference sequence). This CDR3 comprises 13 residues. CDR3 nucleotide sequence: TGCAGTGCCGCATCCCCTGAAGGCTACGAGCAGTACTTC. Its translation: CSAASPEGYEQYF.

This clonotype was seen just once. This sequence joins TRBV20-1 and TRBJ2-5, with D possibly TRBD1 on 6 matching bases. Trimming shortened V by 0 bases and J by 4 bases, and 15 bases separated the two germline ends. Per germline, CDR1 DFQATT and CDR2 SNEGSKA (reference sequence). CDR3 size: 15 residues. The CDR3 DNA follows: TGCAGTGCTAGAGATCCCAGGGGCAGGGGAGAGACCCAGTACTTC. Its translation is CSARDPRGRGETQYF.

This chain connects TRBV4-3 to TRBJ2-7; 9 positions agree with TRBD1. The CDR3 runs to 15 residues. V was pared by 5 bases and J by 3 bases, with 8 bases of the junction left unmatched. Germline V gene sequence: CDR1 LGHNA, CDR2 YSLEER. The CDR3 DNA follows: TGCGCCAGCAGCTACCGGGACAGGGAGATCTACGAGCAGTACTTC. As protein: CASSYRDREIYEQYF.